This record covers a single T cell receptor (beta chain). Its matching antigen is unknown. The same CDR3 is also encoded by other DNA sequences in this sample. The entry originates in a study of PD-1 blockade in classical Hodgkin lymphoma. Using immunoSEQ multiplex PCR, the repertoire was profiled, and TCRdb retains in-frame clones only, with some absent. The sample records around 16,000 clones, approximately 80% being singletons. The time point: cycle 4 day 1 (C4D1), after five to seven weeks of nivolumab. Exposure to brentuximab vedotin varied, and each patient had relapsed following autologous stem cell transplantation. Isolation of CD4+ T cells from thawed PBMCs was performed by magnetic negative selection. General study points: In newly diagnosed patients, baseline TCR diversity was reportedly below that of healthy donors. Patients with a complete response exhibited baseline diversity comparable to newly diagnosed patients. A significant rise in TCR diversity by C4D1 was seen for CD4+ but not CD8+ cells.

This TCR derives from a human donor with classical Hodgkin lymphoma. The specimen was CD4+ T cells from blood, collected before the fourth cycle of nivolumab.

As DNA, the CDR3 is TGTGCCAGCTCACCAAGGGTGAATGAGCAGTTCTTC. Residues: CASSPRVNEQFF. V gene TRBV18 combines with J gene TRBJ2-1; no definite D call. The CDR3 length is 12 residues. Trimming cost V 2 bases and J 7 bases, with 6 bases left between them. Germline V lookup: CDR1 KGHSH, CDR2 LQKENI.